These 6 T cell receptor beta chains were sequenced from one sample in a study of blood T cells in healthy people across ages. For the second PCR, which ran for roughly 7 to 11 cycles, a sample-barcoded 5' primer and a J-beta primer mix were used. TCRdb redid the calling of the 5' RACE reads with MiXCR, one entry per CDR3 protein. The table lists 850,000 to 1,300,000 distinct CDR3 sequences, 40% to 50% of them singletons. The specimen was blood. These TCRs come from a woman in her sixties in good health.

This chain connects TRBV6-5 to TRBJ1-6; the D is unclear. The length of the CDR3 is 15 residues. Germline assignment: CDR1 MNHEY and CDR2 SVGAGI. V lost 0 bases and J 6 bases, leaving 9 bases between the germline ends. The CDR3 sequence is CASSYSGQTNSPLHF. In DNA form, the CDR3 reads TGTGCCAGCAGTTACTCGGGCCAGACTAATTCACCCCTCCACTTT.

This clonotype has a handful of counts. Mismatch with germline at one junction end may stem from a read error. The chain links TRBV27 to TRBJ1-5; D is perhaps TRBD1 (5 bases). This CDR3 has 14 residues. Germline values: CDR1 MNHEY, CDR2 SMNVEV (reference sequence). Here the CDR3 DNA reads TGTGCTAGCAGCGCGGACACCCTTAATCAGCCCCAGCATTTT. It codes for CASSADTLNQPQHF.

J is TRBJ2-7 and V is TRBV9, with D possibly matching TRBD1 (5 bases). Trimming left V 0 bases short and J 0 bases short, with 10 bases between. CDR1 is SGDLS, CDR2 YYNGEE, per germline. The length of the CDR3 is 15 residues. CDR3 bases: TGTGCCAGCAGCGTAGCCCCAGGGAACTCCTACGAGCAGTACTTC. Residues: CASSVAPGNSYEQYF.

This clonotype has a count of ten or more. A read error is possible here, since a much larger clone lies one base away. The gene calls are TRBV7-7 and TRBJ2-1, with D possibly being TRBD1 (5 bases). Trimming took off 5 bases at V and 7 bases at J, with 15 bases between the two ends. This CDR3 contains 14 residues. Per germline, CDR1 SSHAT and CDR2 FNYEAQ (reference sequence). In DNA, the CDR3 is TGTGCCAGCAGCGTAAAGGGGTCCGTAAATGAGCAGTTCTTC. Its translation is CASSVKGSVNEQFF.

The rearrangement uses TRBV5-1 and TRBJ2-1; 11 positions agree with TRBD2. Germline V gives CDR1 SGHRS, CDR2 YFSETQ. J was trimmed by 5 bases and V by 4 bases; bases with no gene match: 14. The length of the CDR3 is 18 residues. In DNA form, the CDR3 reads TGCGCCAGCAGCGTCAGAAATAATGGACTAGCGGGCCACAATGAGCAGTTCTTC. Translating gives CASSVRNNGLAGHNEQFF.

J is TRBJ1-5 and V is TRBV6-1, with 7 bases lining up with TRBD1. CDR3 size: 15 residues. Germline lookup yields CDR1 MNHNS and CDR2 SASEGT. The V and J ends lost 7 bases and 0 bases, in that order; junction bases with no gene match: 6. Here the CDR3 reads CASTQGDYSNQPQHF. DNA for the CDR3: TGTGCCAGCACCCAGGGGGACTATAGCAATCAGCCCCAGCATTTT.